These 6 T cell receptor beta chains share one sample of origin, sequenced in a study of PD-1 blockade in mismatch repair-deficient tumors. The method was immunoSEQ multiplex PCR; TCRdb's version includes in-frame clones alone and lacks a portion of them. The sample records some 120,000 clones, 88% being singletons. Sequencing was performed on peripheral blood, taken just under 74 weeks after starting pembrolizumab. The receptors stem from an adult with mismatch repair-deficient cancer.

The rearrangement uses TRBV10-2 and TRBJ2-1, with no clear D. From germline, CDR1 is WSHSY and CDR2 SAAADI. The CDR3 totals 12 residues. Deletions cut 5 bases from V and 4 bases from J, with 6 bases between. The CDR3 protein is CASSPKYNEQFF. In DNA form, the CDR3 reads TGCGCCAGCAGTCCTAAATACAATGAGCAGTTCTTC.

The rearrangement uses TRBV7-9 and TRBJ1-1, with TRBD1 identical over 7 bases. Germline CDR1 reads SEHNR; CDR2 reads FQNEAQ (reference sequence). The V segment lost 4 bases and the J segment 0 bases; nucleotides outside the gene matches: 11. The CDR3 loop spans 17 amino acids. CDR3 region: CASSSPTGGTVNTEAFF. The CDR3 DNA follows: TGTGCCAGCAGCTCCCCTACGGGGGGGACAGTGAACACTGAAGCTTTCTTT.

V is TRBV13 and J is TRBJ2-2; D is possibly TRBD2 (5 bases). The CDR3 extends over 15 amino acids. Trimming took off 2 bases at V and 4 bases at J, with 11 bases between the two ends. Germline V gene sequence: CDR1 PRHDT, CDR2 FYEKMQ (reference sequence). CDR3 in amino acids: CASSLPEEGTGELFF. Written as DNA, the CDR3 is TGTGCCAGCAGCTTACCAGAAGAGGGCACCGGGGAGCTGTTTTTT.

This chain joins TRBV6-6 and TRBJ2-2; D unresolved. The CDR3 totals 12 residues. V was trimmed by 2 bases and J by 6 bases, leaving 4 bases between them. In germline, CDR1 is MNHNY, CDR2 SVGAGI (reference sequence). CDR3 region: CASSYAAGELFF. The DNA for the CDR3 is TGTGCCAGCAGTTACGCCGCCGGGGAGCTGTTTTTT.

This rearrangement joins TRBV9 to TRBJ2-6; D is ambiguous. The CDR3 loop spans 15 amino acids. CDR1 and CDR2 from the germline V gene are SGDLS and YYNGEE. V dropped 0 bases and J dropped 1 base, with 5 bases sitting between them. The CDR3 is CASSVGVSGANVLTF. DNA of the CDR3: TGTGCCAGCAGCGTAGGAGTTTCTGGGGCCAACGTCCTGACTTTC.

The CDR3 loop reads CASSVEATPRWGELFF. CDR3 in DNA: TGTGCCAGCAGCGTAGAAGCGACCCCGCGGTGGGGGGAGCTGTTTTTT. This chain connects TRBV9 to TRBJ2-2; no firm D call. Trimming took off 0 bases at V and 8 bases at J, with 17 bases between the two ends. The CDR3 is 16 amino acids. The germline V gene encodes CDR1 SGDLS and CDR2 YYNGEE.